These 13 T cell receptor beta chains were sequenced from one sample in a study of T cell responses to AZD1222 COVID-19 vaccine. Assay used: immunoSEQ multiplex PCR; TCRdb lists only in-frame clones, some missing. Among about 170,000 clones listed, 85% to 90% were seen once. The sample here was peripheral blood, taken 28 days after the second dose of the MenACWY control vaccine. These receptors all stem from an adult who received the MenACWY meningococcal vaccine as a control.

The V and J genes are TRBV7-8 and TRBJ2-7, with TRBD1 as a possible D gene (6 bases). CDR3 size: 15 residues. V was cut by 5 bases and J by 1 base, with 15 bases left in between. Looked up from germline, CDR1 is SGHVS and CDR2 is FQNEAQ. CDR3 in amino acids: CASSPRQAFSYEQYF. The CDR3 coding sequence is TGTGCCAGCAGCCCCCGACAGGCCTTTTCCTACGAGCAGTACTTC.

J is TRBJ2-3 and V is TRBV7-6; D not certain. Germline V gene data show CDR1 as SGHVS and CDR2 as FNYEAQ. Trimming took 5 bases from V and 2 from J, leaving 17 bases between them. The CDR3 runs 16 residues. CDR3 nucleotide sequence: TGTGCCAGCAGCCCCGACTTGATTGATTTCACAGATACGCAGTATTTT. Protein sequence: CASSPDLIDFTDTQYF.

The CDR3 spells CASSQELVYGYTF. The CDR3 DNA sequence: TGCGCCAGCAGCCAAGAACTCGTCTATGGCTACACCTTC. The V and J genes are TRBV4-3 and TRBJ1-2; D not resolved. Germline assignment: CDR1 LGHNA and CDR2 YSLEER. V dropped 0 bases and J dropped 4 bases, with 6 bases sitting between them. The CDR3 is 13 residues long.

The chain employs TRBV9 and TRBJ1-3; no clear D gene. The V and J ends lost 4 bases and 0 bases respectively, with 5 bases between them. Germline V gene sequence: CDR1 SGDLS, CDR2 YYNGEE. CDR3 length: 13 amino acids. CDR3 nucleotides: TGTGCCAGCAGCTCCCACTCTGGAAACACCATATATTTT. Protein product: CASSSHSGNTIYF.

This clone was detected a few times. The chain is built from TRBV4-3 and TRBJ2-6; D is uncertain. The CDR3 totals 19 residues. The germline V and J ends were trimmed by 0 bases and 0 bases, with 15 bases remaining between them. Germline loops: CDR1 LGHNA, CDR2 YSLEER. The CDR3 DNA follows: TGCGCCAGCAGCCAAGATATTCCTGGAATGACCTCTGGGGCCAACGTCCTGACTTTC. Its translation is CASSQDIPGMTSGANVLTF.

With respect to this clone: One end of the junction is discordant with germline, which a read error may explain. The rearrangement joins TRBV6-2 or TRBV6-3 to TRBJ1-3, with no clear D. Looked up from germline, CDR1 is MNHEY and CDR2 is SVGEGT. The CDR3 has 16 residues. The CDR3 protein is CASTYRGPLSGNTIYF. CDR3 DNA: TGTGCCAGCACTTACAGAGGACCACTCTCCGGAAACACCATATATTTT.

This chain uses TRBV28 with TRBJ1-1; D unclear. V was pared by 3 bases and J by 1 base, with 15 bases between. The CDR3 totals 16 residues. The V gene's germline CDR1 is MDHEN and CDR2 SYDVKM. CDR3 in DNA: TGTGCCAGCAGTTTTTCCGGGAGGGCCCGGAACACTGAAGCTTTCTTT. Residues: CASSFSGRARNTEAFF.

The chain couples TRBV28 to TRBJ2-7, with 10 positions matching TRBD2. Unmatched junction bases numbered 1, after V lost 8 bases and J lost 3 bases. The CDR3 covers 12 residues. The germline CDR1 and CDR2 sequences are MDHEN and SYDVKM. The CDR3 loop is CASGTSDYEQYF. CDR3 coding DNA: TGTGCCAGCGGGACTAGCGACTACGAGCAGTACTTC.

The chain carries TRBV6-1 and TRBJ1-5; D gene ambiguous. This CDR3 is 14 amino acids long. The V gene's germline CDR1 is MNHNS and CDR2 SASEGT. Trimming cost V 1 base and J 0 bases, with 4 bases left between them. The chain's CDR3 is CASSEGRSNQPQHF. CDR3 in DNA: TGTGCCAGCAGTGAAGGACGTAGCAATCAGCCCCAGCATTTT.

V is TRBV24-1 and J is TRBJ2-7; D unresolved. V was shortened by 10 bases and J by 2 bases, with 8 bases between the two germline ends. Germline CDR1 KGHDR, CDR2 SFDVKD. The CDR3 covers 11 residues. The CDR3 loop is CATADPYEQYF. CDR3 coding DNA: TGTGCCACTGCGGATCCCTACGAGCAGTACTTC.

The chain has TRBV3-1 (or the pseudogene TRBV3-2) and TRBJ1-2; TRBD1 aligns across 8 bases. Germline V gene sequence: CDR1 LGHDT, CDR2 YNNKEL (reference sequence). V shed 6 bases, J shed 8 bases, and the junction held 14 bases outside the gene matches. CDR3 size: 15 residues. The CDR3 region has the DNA TGTGCCAGCAGGCCCCACGGACAGGGAGGAGAAGGCTACACCTTC. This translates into CASRPHGQGGEGYTF.

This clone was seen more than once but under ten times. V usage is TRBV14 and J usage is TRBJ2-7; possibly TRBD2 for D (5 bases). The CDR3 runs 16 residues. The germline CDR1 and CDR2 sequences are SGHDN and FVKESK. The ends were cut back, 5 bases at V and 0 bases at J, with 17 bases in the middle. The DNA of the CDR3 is TGTGCCAGCAGCATGTTATCCAGCGGTCGCTCCTACGAGCAGTACTTC. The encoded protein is CASSMLSSGRSYEQYF.

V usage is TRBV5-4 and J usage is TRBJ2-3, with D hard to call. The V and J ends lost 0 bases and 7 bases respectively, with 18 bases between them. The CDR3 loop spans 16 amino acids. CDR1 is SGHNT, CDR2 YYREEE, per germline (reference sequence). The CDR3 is CASSLGTPIPTNTQYF. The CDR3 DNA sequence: TGTGCCAGCAGCTTGGGCACACCTATCCCCACGAATACGCAGTATTTT.